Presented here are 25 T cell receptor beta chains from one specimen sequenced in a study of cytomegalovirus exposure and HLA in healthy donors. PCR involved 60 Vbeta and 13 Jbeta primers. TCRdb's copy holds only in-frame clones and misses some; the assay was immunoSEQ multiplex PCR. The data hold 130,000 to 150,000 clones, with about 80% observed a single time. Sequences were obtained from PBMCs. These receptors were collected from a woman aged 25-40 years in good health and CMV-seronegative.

The CDR3 nucleotides are TGCGCCAGCAGCCTACTATATGGCTACACCTTC. It encodes CASSLLYGYTF. This chain joins TRBV5-1 and TRBJ1-2; no reliable D call. From germline, CDR1 is SGHRS and CDR2 YFSETQ. V shed 4 bases and J shed 5 bases, with 6 bases lying between them. This CDR3 comprises 11 residues.

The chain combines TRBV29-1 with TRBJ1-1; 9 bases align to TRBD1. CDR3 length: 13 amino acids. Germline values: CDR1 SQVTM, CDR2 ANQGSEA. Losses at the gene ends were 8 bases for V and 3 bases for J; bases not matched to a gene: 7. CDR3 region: CSSRGQGYTEAFF. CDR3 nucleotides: TGCAGCTCCCGGGGACAGGGTTACACTGAAGCTTTCTTT.

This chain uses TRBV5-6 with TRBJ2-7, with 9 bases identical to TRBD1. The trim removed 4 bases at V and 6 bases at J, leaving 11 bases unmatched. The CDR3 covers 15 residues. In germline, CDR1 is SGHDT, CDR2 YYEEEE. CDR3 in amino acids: CASSSRQGGWGEQYF. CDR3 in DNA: TGTGCCAGCAGCAGCCGACAGGGGGGGTGGGGCGAGCAGTACTTC.

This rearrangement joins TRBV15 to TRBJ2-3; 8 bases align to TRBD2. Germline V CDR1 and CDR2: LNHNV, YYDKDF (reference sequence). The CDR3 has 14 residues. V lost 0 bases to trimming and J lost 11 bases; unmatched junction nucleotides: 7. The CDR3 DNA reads TGTGCCACCAGCAGAGAGGGGGAGACTAGCGAGCAGTATTTT. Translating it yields CATSREGETSEQYF.

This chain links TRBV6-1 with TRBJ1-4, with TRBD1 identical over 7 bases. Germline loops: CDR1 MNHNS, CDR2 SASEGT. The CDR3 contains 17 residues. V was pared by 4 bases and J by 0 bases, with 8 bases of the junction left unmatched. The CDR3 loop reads CASSGGQNLATNEKLFF. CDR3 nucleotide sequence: TGTGCCAGCAGTGGGGGACAGAATCTGGCAACTAATGAAAAACTGTTTTTT.

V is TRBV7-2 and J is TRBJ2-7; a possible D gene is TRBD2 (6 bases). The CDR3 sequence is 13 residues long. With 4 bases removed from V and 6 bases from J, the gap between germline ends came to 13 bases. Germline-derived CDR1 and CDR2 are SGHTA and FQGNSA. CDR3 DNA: TGTGCCAGCAGCTCCCCTAGGGGAGGCGAGCAGTACTTC. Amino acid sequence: CASSSPRGGEQYF.

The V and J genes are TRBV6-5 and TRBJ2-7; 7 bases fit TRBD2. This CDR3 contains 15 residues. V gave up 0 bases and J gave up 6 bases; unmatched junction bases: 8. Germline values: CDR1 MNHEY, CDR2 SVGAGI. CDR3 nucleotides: TGTGCCAGCAGTTACTCGGGAGGGCCGGGGAGCGAGCAGTACTTC. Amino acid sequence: CASSYSGGPGSEQYF.

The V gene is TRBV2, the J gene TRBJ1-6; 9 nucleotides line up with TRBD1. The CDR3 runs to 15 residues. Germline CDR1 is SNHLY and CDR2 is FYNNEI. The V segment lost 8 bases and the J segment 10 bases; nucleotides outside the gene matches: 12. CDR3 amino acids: CASDLEGTGWSPLHF. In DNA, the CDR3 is TGTGCCAGCGATCTGGAAGGGACAGGGTGGTCACCCCTCCACTTT.

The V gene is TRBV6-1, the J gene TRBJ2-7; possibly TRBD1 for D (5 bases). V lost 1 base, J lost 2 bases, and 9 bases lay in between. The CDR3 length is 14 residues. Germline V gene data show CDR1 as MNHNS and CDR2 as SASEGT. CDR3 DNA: TGTGCCAGCAGTGAAGGTGTGGGGCCCTACGAGCAGTACTTC. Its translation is CASSEGVGPYEQYF.

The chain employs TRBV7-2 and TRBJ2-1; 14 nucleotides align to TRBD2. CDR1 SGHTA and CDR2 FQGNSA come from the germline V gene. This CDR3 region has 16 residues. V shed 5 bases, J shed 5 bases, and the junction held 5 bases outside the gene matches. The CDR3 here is CASSVGTSGGDNEQFF. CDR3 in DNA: TGTGCCAGCAGCGTAGGGACTAGCGGGGGCGACAATGAGCAGTTCTTC. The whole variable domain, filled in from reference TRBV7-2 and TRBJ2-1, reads GAGVSQSPSNKVTEKGKDVELRCDPISGHTALYWYRQSLGQGLEFLIYFQGNSAPDKSGLPSDRFSAERTGGSVSTLTIQRTQQEDSAVYLCASSVGTSGGDNEQFFGPGTRLTVL.

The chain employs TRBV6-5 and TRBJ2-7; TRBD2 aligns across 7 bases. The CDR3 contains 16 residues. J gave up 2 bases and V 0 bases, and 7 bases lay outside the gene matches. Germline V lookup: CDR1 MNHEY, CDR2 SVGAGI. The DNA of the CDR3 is TGTGCCAGCAGTTACTCCTCGGCTAGCGGCGCCTACGAGCAGTACTTC. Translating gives CASSYSSASGAYEQYF.

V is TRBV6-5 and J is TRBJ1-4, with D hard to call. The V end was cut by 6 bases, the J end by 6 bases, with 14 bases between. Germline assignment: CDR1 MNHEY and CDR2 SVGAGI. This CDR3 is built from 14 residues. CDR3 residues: CASSDLGRDEKLFF. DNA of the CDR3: TGTGCCAGCAGCGACCTGGGTCGGGATGAAAAACTGTTTTTT.

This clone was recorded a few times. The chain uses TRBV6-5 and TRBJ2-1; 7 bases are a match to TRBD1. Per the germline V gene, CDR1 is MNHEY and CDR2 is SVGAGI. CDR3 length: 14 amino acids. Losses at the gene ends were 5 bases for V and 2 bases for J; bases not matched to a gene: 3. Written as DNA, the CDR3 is TGTGCCAGCAGTATGGGACAGCCCTACAATGAGCAGTTCTTC. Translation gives CASSMGQPYNEQFF.

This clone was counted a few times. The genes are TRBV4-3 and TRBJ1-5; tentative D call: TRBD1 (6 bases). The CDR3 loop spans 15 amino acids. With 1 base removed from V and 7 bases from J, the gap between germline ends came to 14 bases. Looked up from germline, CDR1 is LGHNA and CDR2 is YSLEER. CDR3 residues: CASSQVAGVEQPQHF. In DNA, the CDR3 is TGCGCCAGCAGCCAAGTAGCAGGGGTAGAACAGCCCCAGCATTTT.

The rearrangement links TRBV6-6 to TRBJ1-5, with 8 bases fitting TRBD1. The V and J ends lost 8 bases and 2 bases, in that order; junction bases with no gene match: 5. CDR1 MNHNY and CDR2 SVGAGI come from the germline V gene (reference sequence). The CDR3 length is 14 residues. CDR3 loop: CASALGQGNQPQHF. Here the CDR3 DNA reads TGTGCCAGCGCCTTGGGACAGGGCAATCAGCCCCAGCATTTT.

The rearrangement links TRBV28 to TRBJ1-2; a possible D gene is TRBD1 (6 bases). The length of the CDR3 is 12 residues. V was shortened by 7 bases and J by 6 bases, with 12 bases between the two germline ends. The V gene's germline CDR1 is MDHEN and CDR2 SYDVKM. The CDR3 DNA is TGTGCCAGCACCTTGGACAGAAATGGCTACACCTTC. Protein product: CASTLDRNGYTF.

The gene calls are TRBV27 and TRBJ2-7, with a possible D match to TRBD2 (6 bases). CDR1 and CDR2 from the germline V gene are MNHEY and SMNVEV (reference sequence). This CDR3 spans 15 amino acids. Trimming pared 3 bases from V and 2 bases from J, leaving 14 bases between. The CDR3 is CASSFGVAETYEQYF. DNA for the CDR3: TGTGCCAGCAGTTTCGGGGTAGCGGAGACCTACGAGCAGTACTTC.

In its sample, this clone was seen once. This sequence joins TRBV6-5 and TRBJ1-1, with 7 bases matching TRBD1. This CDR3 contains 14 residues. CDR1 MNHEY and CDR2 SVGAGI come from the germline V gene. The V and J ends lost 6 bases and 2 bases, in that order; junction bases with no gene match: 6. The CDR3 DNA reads TGTGCCAGCAGGTACCGGGACAGTAACACTGAAGCTTTCTTT. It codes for CASRYRDSNTEAFF.

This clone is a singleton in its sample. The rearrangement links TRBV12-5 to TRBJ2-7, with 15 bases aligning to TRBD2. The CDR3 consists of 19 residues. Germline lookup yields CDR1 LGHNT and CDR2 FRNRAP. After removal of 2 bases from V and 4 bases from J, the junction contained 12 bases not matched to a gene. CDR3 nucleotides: TGTGCTAGTGGTTTGTGGGCCGGGACTAGCGGGGGGTTTCCTTACGAGCAGTACTTC. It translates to CASGLWAGTSGGFPYEQYF.

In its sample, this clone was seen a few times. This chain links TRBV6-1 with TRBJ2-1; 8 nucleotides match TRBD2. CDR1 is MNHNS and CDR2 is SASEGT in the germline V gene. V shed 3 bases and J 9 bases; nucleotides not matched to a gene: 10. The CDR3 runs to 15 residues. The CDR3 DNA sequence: TGTGCCAGCAGTGAGGGACTAGGGAAGCGGGGTGAGCAGTTCTTC. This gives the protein CASSEGLGKRGEQFF.

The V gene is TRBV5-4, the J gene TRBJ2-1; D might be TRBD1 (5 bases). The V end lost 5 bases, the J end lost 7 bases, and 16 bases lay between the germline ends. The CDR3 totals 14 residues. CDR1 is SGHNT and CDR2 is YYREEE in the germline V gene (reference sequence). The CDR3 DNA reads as TGTGCCAGCAGACGAAATCAGGGTGGAAATGAGCAGTTCTTC. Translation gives CASRRNQGGNEQFF. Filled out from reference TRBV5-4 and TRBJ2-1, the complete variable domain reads ETGVTQSPTHLIKTRGQQVTLRCSSQSGHNTVSWYQQALGQGPQFIFQYYREEENGRGNFPPRFSGLQFPNYSSELNVNALELDDSALYLCASRRNQGGNEQFFGPGTRLTVL.

The CDR3 sequence is CASSRGSPNEQFF. The CDR3 nucleotides are TGCGCCAGCAGCCGGGGTAGCCCCAATGAGCAGTTCTTC. The chain has TRBV10-1 and TRBJ2-1; D is possibly TRBD2 (5 bases). The germline V gene has CDR1 WNHNN and CDR2 SYGVQD (reference sequence). Trimming pared 6 bases from V and 6 bases from J, leaving 12 bases between. The CDR3 runs 13 residues.

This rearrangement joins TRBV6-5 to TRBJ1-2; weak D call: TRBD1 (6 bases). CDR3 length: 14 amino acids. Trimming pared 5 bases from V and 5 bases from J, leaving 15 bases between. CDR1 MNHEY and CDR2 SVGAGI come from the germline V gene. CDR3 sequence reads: CASSDADSWYGYTF. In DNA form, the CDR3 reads TGTGCCAGCAGTGATGCGGACAGTTGGTATGGCTACACCTTC.

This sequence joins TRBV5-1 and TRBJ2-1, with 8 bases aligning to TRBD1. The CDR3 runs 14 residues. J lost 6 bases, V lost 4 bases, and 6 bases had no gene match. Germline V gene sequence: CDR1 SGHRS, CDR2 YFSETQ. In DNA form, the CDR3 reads TGCGCCAGCAGCGCCGGACAGGGTCCCAATGAGCAGTTCTTC. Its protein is CASSAGQGPNEQFF.

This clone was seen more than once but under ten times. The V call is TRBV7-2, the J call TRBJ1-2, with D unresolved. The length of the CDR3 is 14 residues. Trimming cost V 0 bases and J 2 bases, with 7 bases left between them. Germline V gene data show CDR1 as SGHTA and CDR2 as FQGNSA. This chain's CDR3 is CASSLAPENYGYTF. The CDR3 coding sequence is TGTGCCAGCAGCTTAGCGCCAGAAAACTATGGCTACACCTTC.